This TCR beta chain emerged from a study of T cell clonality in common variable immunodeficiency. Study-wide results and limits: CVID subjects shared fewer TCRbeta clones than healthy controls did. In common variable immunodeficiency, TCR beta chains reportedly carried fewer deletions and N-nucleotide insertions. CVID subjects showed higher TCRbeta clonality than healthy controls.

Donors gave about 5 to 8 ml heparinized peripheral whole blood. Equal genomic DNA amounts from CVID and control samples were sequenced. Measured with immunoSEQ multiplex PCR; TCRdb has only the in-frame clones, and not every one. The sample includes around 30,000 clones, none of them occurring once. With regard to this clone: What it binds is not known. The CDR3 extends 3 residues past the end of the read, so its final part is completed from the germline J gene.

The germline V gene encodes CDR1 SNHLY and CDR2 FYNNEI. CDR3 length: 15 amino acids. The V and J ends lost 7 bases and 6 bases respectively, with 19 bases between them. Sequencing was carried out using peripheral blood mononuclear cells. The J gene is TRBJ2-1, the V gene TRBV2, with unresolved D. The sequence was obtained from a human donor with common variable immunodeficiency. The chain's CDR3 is CASIRPEGSSNEQFF. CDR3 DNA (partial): TGTGCCAGCATTAGACCCGAAGGTAGCTCCAATGAG.